The clone carrying this T cell receptor beta chain was counted only a few times. To make TCR beta libraries, researchers used iRepertoire HTBI primers and Arm-PCR of CDR3 regions. TCRdb called the multiplex PCR reads again in MiXCR, with one record for every CDR3 protein. The sample holds 550,000 to 700,000 distinct CDR3 sequences, about 16% seen once. This specimen comes from a study of regulatory T cells in long-lasting Graves disease. This CDR3 spans 15 amino acids. V dropped 5 bases and J dropped 2 bases, with 12 bases sitting between them. Germline loops: CDR1 MNHNS, CDR2 SASEGT. Indicated time point: newly diagnosed GD, antithyroid drugs for less than 3 months. The TCR library was prepared using RNA isolated from PBMCs. These data were likewise used in another study, on T cells in Graves' hyperthyroidism and ophthalmopathy. That work states: The HTBI primer set was used in a first-round RT-PCR of the TCR CDR3.

The sample was peripheral blood mononuclear cells (PBMCs), taken at new diagnosis, from a patient treated with antithyroid drugs. The chain is built from TRBV6-1 and TRBJ2-2, with no clear D. The TCR comes from a young man with Graves disease. The CDR3 region has the DNA TGTGCCAGCAGTAAAGAGGCCTCCAACACCGGGGAGCTGTTTTTT. Its translation: CASSKEASNTGELFF.